This paragraph reports one TCR beta chain. The antigen is not known. The ends were cut back, 7 bases at V and 0 bases at J, with 7 bases in the middle. Per the germline V gene, CDR1 is MNHNS and CDR2 is SASEGT. The CDR3 has 12 amino acids. Primers: 60 Vbeta forward and 13 Jbeta reverse. Sequencing was performed with immunoSEQ multiplex PCR; in TCRdb, only in-frame clones are kept and a portion is missing. In the table there are about 94,000 clones, more than 60% of which are singletons. The record originates from a study of cytomegalovirus exposure and HLA in healthy donors. The wider study: Most genotyped donors, roughly 83% of 398, had Caucasian-associated genetic ancestry.

Study-wide points: Most CMV-associated TCR beta chains were later found to appear HLA-restricted. It was reported in a later analysis that an Asian-associated ancestry cluster showed fewer N-insertions than the approximately 700-donor mean. Some TCR beta chains (164 of them) were listed as cytomegalovirus-associated.

The TCR comes from a young man in good health and CMV-seronegative. The sequenced material came from PBMCs. The rearrangement joins TRBV6-1 to TRBJ2-7; D perhaps matches TRBD1 (5 bases). The CDR3 nucleotides are TGTGCCAGCACCAGGGACTCCTACGAGCAGTACTTC. Translating it yields CASTRDSYEQYF.